This TCR beta chain was sequenced in a study of shared clonotypes between healthy human individuals. The overall study: CD4 naive and CD4 memory each took three plates per donor, while CD8 naive took two and CD8 memory one.

V was pared by 3 bases and J by 5 bases, with 4 bases between. There are 11 residues in the CDR3. Germline V gene lookup returns CDR1 LNHNV and CDR2 YYDKDF (reference sequence). Method: immunoSEQ multiplex PCR; TCRdb's copy keeps in-frame clones and lacks some. Of about 600,000 clones listed, roughly 98% are singletons. CD45RO-negative, CCR7-selected cells formed the naive CD8 fraction, which excluded terminally differentiated effector memory CD45RA+ cells. The J gene is TRBJ1-1, the V gene TRBV15; unclear D gene. Sequencing used naive CD8+ T cells sorted from blood. This sequence originates from a man aged 30 to 39 in good health. The CDR3 bases are TGTGCCACCAGCAGGCAGACTGAAGCTTTCTTT. Residues: CATSRQTEAFF.